This entry describes one T cell receptor (beta chain). Its antigen is still unknown. The record originates from a study of PD-1 blockade in classical Hodgkin lymphoma. Repertoires were generated with immunoSEQ multiplex PCR, while TCRdb's copy carries only in-frame clones and drops some. The data contain about 110,000 clones, 80% to 90% of them singletons. Points from the study as a whole: Anyone who began nivolumab under 1 year after ASCT was excluded. Newly diagnosed patients and complete responders had comparable diversity at baseline.

Per germline, CDR1 SGHDT and CDR2 YYEEEE. V was clipped by 0 bases and J by 0 bases, with 13 bases between them. The CDR3 is made up of 17 amino acids. After autologous stem cell transplantation all patients relapsed, and prior brentuximab vedotin exposure differed between cohorts. The V gene is TRBV5-6, the J gene TRBJ2-1; D is possibly TRBD1 (6 bases). The TCR was taken from a human donor with classical Hodgkin lymphoma. Sequenced material: peripheral blood mononuclear cells (PBMCs), taken before the second cycle of nivolumab. The CDR3 reads CASSLVWGLSSYNEQFF. In DNA form, the CDR3 reads TGTGCCAGCAGCTTGGTCTGGGGGCTGAGCTCCTACAATGAGCAGTTCTTC.